This is a list of T cell receptor beta chains from one sample in a study of Tregs in tolerant kidney transplant recipients. Profiling relied on immunoSEQ multiplex PCR, and the TCRdb table lists in-frame clones only, not all of them. This sample has about 87,000 clones, with roughly 93% found just once. The input for sequencing was CD4+ T cells from blood, taken before the transplant. The receptors here all came from a human donor who received a combined kidney and bone marrow transplant. The CDR3 runs from the conserved cysteine through the conserved F or W. Each record gives: clone size, D gene, V gene, J gene, CDR3 protein, CDR3 DNA. The D gene is left open where the match is weak. Clone size is not always given. Where it is, it says once, few, many or a class for expanded clones.

>NA|TRBD2|TRBV7-2|TRBJ2-4
CASSLGTSGGADIQYF
TGTGCCAGCAGCTTAGGGACTAGCGGGGGGGCGGACATTCAGTACTTC
>NA|TRBD2|TRBV6-6|TRBJ2-3
CASRPSAGGHGDTQYF
TGTGCCAGCAGACCCTCAGCGGGAGGGCATGGAGATACGCAGTATTTT
>NA|NA|TRBV18|TRBJ1-5
CASSRSGEQPQHF
TGTGCCAGCTCAAGGTCAGGGGAGCAGCCCCAGCATTTT
>NA|TRBD1|TRBV5-1|TRBJ2-6
CASSLITGVGANVLTF
TGCGCCAGCAGCCTTATAACAGGGGTCGGGGCCAACGTCCTGACTTTC
>NA|TRBD2|TRBV10-3|TRBJ2-7
CAISESTSGSYEQYF
TGTGCCATCAGTGAGTCGACTAGCGGGTCCTACGAGCAGTACTTC
>NA|NA|TRBV27|TRBJ1-1
CASNPRGTGTEAFF
TGTGCCAGCAACCCGCGGGGGACTGGTACTGAAGCTTTCTTT
>once|TRBD1|TRBV12-5|TRBJ2-7
CASGLGQGTYEQYF
TGTGCTAGTGGTTTGGGACAGGGAACCTACGAGCAGTACTTC
>NA|NA|TRBV28|TRBJ1-6
CASRRRDSPLHF
TGTGCCAGCAGGAGGAGGGATTCCCCCCTCCACTTT
>NA|TRBD1|TRBV5-1|TRBJ1-1
CASSRDSMNTEAFF
TGCGCCAGCAGCCGGGACAGCATGAACACTGAAGCTTTCTTT
>NA|NA|TRBV7-9|TRBJ2-1
CASSPSSSYNEQFF
TGTGCCAGCAGCCCCTCGAGCTCCTACAATGAGCAGTTCTTC
>once|NA|TRBV4-3|TRBJ1-6
CASSLRSSYNSPLHF
TGCGCCAGCAGCCTCCGTAGCTCCTATAATTCACCCCTCCACTTT
>NA|NA|TRBV7-8|TRBJ1-1
CASSLRPGGTEAFF
TGTGCCAGCAGCTTAAGGCCGGGGGGGACTGAAGCTTTCTTT
>NA|TRBD1|TRBV18|TRBJ1-2
CASSPETGVGYTF
TGTGCCAGCTCACCAGAAACAGGGGTTGGCTACACCTTC
>NA|NA|TRBV5-4|TRBJ2-7
CASSRDSAYEQYF
TGTGCCAGCAGCAGAGACAGTGCCTACGAGCAGTACTTC
>once|TRBD1|TRBV6-6|TRBJ2-5
CASSYPRQGFRGTQYF
TGTGCCAGCAGTTATCCCCGACAGGGGTTCCGGGGGACCCAGTACTTC
>NA|TRBD1|TRBV4-1|TRBJ1-3
CASRQGGTGAVSGNTIYF
TGCGCCAGCAGACAAGGTGGGACAGGGGCCGTCTCTGGAAACACCATATATTTT
>NA|NA|TRBV27|TRBJ2-2
CASRGGPPTGELFF
TGTGCCAGCCGTGGAGGCCCCCCCACCGGGGAGCTGTTTTTT
>NA|TRBD1|TRBV27|TRBJ1-2
CASSTNAGQGYGYTF
TGTGCCAGCAGTACAAACGCGGGACAGGGCTATGGCTACACCTTC
>NA|NA|TRBV19|TRBJ1-5
CASSMWAIRSQPQHF
TGTGCCAGTAGTATGTGGGCGATCAGGTCTCAGCCCCAGCATTTT
>NA|NA|TRBV4-1|TRBJ1-6
CASSPIDRINSPLHF
TGCGCCAGCAGTCCGATCGACAGGATTAATTCACCCCTCCACTTT
>NA|TRBD1|TRBV28|TRBJ2-1
CASSTPTGGYGEQFF
TGTGCCAGCAGTACCCCGACAGGGGGTTACGGCGAGCAGTTCTTC
>NA|TRBD1|TRBV19|TRBJ2-1
CASSAWDRRQYNEQFF
TGTGCCAGTAGTGCCTGGGACAGGCGGCAGTACAATGAGCAGTTCTTC
>NA|NA|TRBV28|TRBJ2-4
CASSYRGGIQYF
TGTGCCAGCAGTTACAGGGGGGGGATTCAGTACTTC
>NA|TRBD2|TRBV4-2|TRBJ2-1
CASSLQIAGYNEQFF
TGTGCCAGCAGCCTCCAGATAGCGGGGTACAATGAGCAGTTCTTC
>NA|TRBD1|TRBV2|TRBJ1-4
CAAARDRGNEKLFF
TGTGCCGCAGCCAGGGACAGGGGGAATGAAAAACTGTTTTTT
>NA|NA|TRBV7-2|TRBJ1-1
CASSFTARGEAFF
TGTGCCAGCAGCTTCACAGCCCGGGGTGAAGCTTTCTTT
>NA|TRBD1|TRBV6-5|TRBJ2-3
CASSYRDRGFTDTQYF
TGTGCCAGCAGTTACCGGGACAGGGGCTTCACAGATACGCAGTATTTT
>NA|TRBD2|TRBV7-6|TRBJ2-7
CASSALSGRTYEQYF
TGTGCCAGCAGCGCCCTTAGCGGGAGGACCTACGAGCAGTACTTC
>NA|TRBD2|TRBV7-9|TRBJ2-7
CASSPGTSGSYEQYF
TGTGCCAGCAGCCCCGGGACTAGCGGCTCCTACGAGCAGTACTTC
>NA|NA|TRBV21-1|TRBJ2-7
CASSKAEGAARAEQYF
TGTGCCAGCAGCAAAGCAGAGGGGGCGGCGAGGGCTGAGCAGTACTTC
>NA|TRBD1|TRBV5-1|TRBJ2-1
CASGRDRVYNEQFF
TGCGCCAGCGGCCGGGACAGGGTCTACAATGAGCAGTTCTTC